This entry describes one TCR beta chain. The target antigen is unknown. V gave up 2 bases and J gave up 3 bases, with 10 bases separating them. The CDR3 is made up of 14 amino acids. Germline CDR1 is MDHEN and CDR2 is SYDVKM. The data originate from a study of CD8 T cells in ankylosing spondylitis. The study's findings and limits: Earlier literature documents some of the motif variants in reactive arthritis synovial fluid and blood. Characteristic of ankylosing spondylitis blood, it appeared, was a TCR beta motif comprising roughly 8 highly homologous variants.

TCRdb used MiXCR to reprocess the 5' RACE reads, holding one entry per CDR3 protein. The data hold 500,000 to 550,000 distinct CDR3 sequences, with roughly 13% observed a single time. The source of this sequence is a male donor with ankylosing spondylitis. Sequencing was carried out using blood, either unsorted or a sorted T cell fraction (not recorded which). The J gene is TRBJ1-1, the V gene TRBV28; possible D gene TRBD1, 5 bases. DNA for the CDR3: TGTGCCAGCAGTTTACTCGGCAGGGACACTGAAGCTTTCTTT. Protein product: CASSLLGRDTEAFF. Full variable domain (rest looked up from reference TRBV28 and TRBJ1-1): DVKVTQSSRYLVKRTGEKVFLECVQDMDHENMFWYRQDPGLGLRLIYFSYDVKMKEKGDIPEGYSVSREKKERFSLILESASTNQTSMYLCASSLLGRDTEAFFGQGTRLTVV.